Shown below are 13 T cell receptor beta chains from a single sample sequenced in a study of Ad26.COV2.S vaccination and SARS-CoV-2 variants (dated by TCRdb to the early 2020s). The treatment or condition label on this specimen signifies: 15 to 20 received Ad26.COV2.S at low or high dose, single or two shots; 5 received placebo; per-sample allocation not given. Repertoires of vaccine and placebo recipients were sequenced from samples taken on day 63 after the first injection. Library preparation employed the immunoSEQ multiplex PCR assay. In TCRdb, the immuneACCESS table is reduced to in-frame sequences with V and J assigned. These tables do not hold every clone; where another copy was compared, an unresolved V gene accounts for under half, and the others remain unexplained. Recorded for this sample are roughly 350,000 clones; more than 85% of them occurred a single time. Approximately 5% of the sample belongs to the ten largest clones.

The sequenced sample was peripheral blood, obtained in a trial of Ad26.COV2.S vaccine versus placebo. Source of these receptors: a person aged 18 to 59 who received the Ad26.COV2.S COVID-19 vaccine or a placebo.

This chain links TRBV24-1 with TRBJ1-2, with no clear D. V gave up 5 bases and J gave up 1 base, with 7 bases separating them. The CDR3 spans 13 residues. Germline CDR1 is KGHDR and CDR2 is SFDVKD. The CDR3 nucleotides are TGTGCCACCAGTGCCGGGATTAACTATGGCTACACCTTC. Translation gives CATSAGINYGYTF.

The chain has TRBV15 and TRBJ2-5; 7 bases line up with TRBD1. V shed 2 bases and J 3 bases; nucleotides not matched to a gene: 12. This CDR3 comprises 17 residues. The germline CDR1 and CDR2 sequences are LNHNV and YYDKDF (reference sequence). CDR3 amino acids: CATSRKTGVKLKETQYF. In DNA, the CDR3 is TGTGCCACCAGCAGAAAAACAGGGGTGAAACTAAAAGAGACCCAGTACTTC.

The V and J genes are TRBV4-1 and TRBJ2-2; 8 bases match TRBD1. Germline assignment: CDR1 MGHRA and CDR2 YSYEKL. The CDR3 covers 16 residues. The V segment lost 1 base and the J segment 1 base; nucleotides outside the gene matches: 2. The CDR3: CASSQVGQGNTGELFF. Written as DNA, the CDR3 is TGCGCCAGCAGCCAAGTCGGACAGGGGAACACCGGGGAGCTGTTTTTT.

V and J are TRBV10-1 and TRBJ1-5; TRBD1 agrees at 7 bases. CDR1 WNHNN and CDR2 SYGVQD come from the germline V gene (reference sequence). V dropped 5 bases and J dropped 4; count of bases not matched to a gene: 20. There are 19 residues in the CDR3. In nucleotides, the CDR3 is TGCGCCAGCAGTCAAGAAGTCCCGAGGCACAGGGGACCTAATCAGCCCCAGCATTTT. Translation gives CASSQEVPRHRGPNQPQHF.

The rearrangement uses TRBV19 and TRBJ1-1; D is uncertain. The CDR3 length is 12 residues. Trimming removed 6 bases at V and 4 bases at J, with 9 bases between. Germline-derived CDR1 and CDR2 are LNHDA and SQIVND (reference sequence). Written as DNA, the CDR3 is TGTGCCAGTAGAGGGTCTGGCACTGAAGCTTTCTTT. It specifies CASRGSGTEAFF.

The rearrangement uses TRBV18 and TRBJ2-7, with 12 bases that match TRBD2. V trimming: 6 bases; J trimming: 4 bases; junction bases outside the gene matches: 7. Per germline, CDR1 KGHSH and CDR2 LQKENI. The CDR3 contains 15 residues. The CDR3 loop is CASSRLAGALYEQYF. The CDR3 nucleotides are TGTGCCAGCTCGCGACTAGCGGGGGCGCTGTACGAGCAGTACTTC.

The V and J genes are TRBV27 and TRBJ2-5; 9 bases fit TRBD2. This CDR3 has 15 residues. Germline V gives CDR1 MNHEY, CDR2 SMNVEV (reference sequence). After removal of 3 bases from V and 5 bases from J, the junction contained 7 bases not matched to a gene. This CDR3 reads CASSFRGGRGETQYF. CDR3 DNA sequence: TGTGCCAGCAGTTTTCGAGGCGGGAGGGGGGAGACCCAGTACTTC.

This chain's CDR3 is CSVSRENTEAFF. The CDR3 bases are TGCAGCGTGTCGAGGGAGAACACTGAAGCTTTCTTT. V gene TRBV29-1 combines with J gene TRBJ1-1; D gene ambiguous. The ends were cut back, 6 bases at V and 1 base at J, with 9 bases in the middle. The CDR3 contains 12 residues. Germline V lookup: CDR1 SQVTM, CDR2 ANQGSEA.

The rearrangement links TRBV15 to TRBJ1-6; D remains unclear. Trimming stripped 1 base from V and 6 bases from J, with 10 bases between. Germline V gene data show CDR1 as LNHNV and CDR2 as YYDKDF (reference sequence). CDR3 length equals 15 residues. Here the CDR3 reads CATSRGAAGNSPLHF. As DNA, the CDR3 is TGTGCCACCAGCAGAGGGGCCGCGGGTAATTCACCCCTCCACTTT.

The chain has TRBV6-1 and TRBJ1-3; D call uncertain. The germline V and J ends were trimmed by 3 bases and 0 bases, with 12 bases remaining between them. Per germline, CDR1 MNHNS and CDR2 SASEGT. This CDR3 contains 16 residues. The CDR3 bases are TGTGCCAGCAGTGACTGGGCCGGGAGCTCTGGAAACACCATATATTTT. As protein: CASSDWAGSSGNTIYF.

V gene TRBV19 combines with J gene TRBJ1-2; 9 bases align to TRBD1. With 5 bases clipped from V and 3 bases from J, the junction kept 7 bases outside the gene matches. CDR1 and CDR2 from the germline V gene are LNHDA and SQIVND (reference sequence). The CDR3 is made up of 15 amino acids. In DNA form, the CDR3 reads TGTGCCAGTAGTTTAACAGGGGGCTATCACTATGGCTACACCTTC. This sequence encodes CASSLTGGYHYGYTF.

The rearrangement joins TRBV7-9 to TRBJ2-2, with TRBD1 matching 7 bases. The CDR3 spans 16 residues. V was pared by 4 bases and J by 0 bases, with 5 bases of the junction left unmatched. Germline CDR1 and CDR2: SEHNR and FQNEAQ (reference sequence). CDR3 region: CASSWTGTANTGELFF. The CDR3 DNA follows: TGTGCCAGCAGCTGGACCGGGACAGCGAACACCGGGGAGCTGTTTTTT.

V and J are TRBV7-9 and TRBJ2-2; D unresolved. The CDR3 sequence is 16 residues long. In germline, CDR1 is SEHNR, CDR2 FQNEAQ (reference sequence). V was clipped by 2 bases and J by 0 bases, with 10 bases between them. The CDR3, as DNA: TGTGCCAGCAGCTTAATAGAGCCAGCGAACACCGGGGAGCTGTTTTTT. This encodes CASSLIEPANTGELFF.